This T cell receptor (beta chain) emerged from a study of cytomegalovirus exposure and HLA in healthy donors. Study-wide points: Diagnosis of cytomegalovirus status made by the classifier reportedly showed high specificity and sensitivity. Analyses of presence and absence presupposed an approximately uniform sequencing depth across donors. Per a later analysis, 15,000 to 20,000 TCR beta sequences showed association with HLA alleles at 0.05 false discovery rate.

Both 60 Vbeta primers and 13 Jbeta primers went into the PCR. In the authors' methods: A later analysis counted roughly 74 million unique TCR beta chains, about 11 million shared. TCRdb's copy holds only in-frame clones and misses some; the assay was immunoSEQ multiplex PCR. That table is the source of V, J and clone size, and D and trimming were worked out from the DNA. In the table there are about 120,000 clones, approximately 79% of which are singletons. This clone was seen only a few times. What it binds is not known. Germline lookup yields CDR1 SGHVS and CDR2 FNYEAQ. Trimming cost V 2 bases and J 5 bases; bases outside gene matches: 7. The CDR3 runs 15 residues.

This receptor was identified in a man younger than 40 in good health and CMV-seropositive. The chain is built from TRBV7-6 and TRBJ2-7; TRBD1 aligns across 9 bases. The source material was PBMCs. Here the CDR3 DNA reads TGTGCCAGCAGCTTAACAGGGGGCGCACGGGACGAGCAGTACTTC. Translation gives CASSLTGGARDEQYF. Filled out from reference TRBV7-6 and TRBJ2-7, the complete variable domain reads GAGVSQSPRYKVTKRGQDVALRCDPISGHVSLYWYRQALGQGPEFLTYFNYEAQQDKSGLPNDRFSAERPEGSISTLTIQRTEQRDSAMYRCASSLTGGARDEQYFGPGTRLTVT.